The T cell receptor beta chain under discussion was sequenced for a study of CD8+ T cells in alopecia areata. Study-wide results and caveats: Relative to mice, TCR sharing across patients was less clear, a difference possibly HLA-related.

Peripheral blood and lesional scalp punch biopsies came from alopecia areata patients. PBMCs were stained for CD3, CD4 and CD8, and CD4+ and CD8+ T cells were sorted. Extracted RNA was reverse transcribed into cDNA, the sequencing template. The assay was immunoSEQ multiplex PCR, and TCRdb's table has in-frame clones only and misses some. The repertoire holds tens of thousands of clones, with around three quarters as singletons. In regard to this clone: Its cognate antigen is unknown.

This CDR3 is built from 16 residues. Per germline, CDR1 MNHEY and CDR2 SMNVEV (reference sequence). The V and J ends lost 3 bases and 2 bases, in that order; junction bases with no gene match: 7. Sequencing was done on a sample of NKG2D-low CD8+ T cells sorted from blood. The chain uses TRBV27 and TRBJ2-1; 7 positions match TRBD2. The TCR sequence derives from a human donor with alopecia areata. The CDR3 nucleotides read TGTGCCAGCAGTTTGCCCGCTAGCGGAGCCTACAATGAGCAGTTCTTC. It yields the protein CASSLPASGAYNEQFF.